These 10 T cell receptor beta chains came from one sample sequenced in a study of cytomegalovirus exposure and HLA in healthy donors. The PCR made use of 60 Vbeta and 13 Jbeta primers. Generated by immunoSEQ multiplex PCR, the TCRdb table keeps only in-frame clones and is missing some. The table has about 140,000 clones, 82% seen once; the top ten hold roughly 8%. Sequencing was carried out using PBMCs. Receptors were obtained from a woman aged 50 to 60 in good health and CMV-seropositive.

The chain has TRBV6-5 and TRBJ2-3; possible D gene TRBD2, 6 bases. The germline V gene has CDR1 MNHEY and CDR2 SVGAGI. The V end lost 0 bases, the J end lost 7 bases, and 8 bases lay between the germline ends. This CDR3 region has 13 residues. In DNA, the CDR3 is TGTGCCAGCAGTTACTCGGAGGGCCATACGCAGTATTTT. It yields the protein CASSYSEGHTQYF.

The chain joins TRBV30 to TRBJ1-5, with TRBD1 identical over 9 bases. The germline V gene encodes CDR1 GTSNPN and CDR2 SVGIG (reference sequence). This CDR3 comprises 15 residues. V was clipped by 0 bases and J by 4 bases; unmatched bases: 4. This CDR3 is CAWSVPGQGNQPQHF. The CDR3 region has the DNA TGTGCCTGGAGTGTACCCGGACAGGGGAATCAGCCCCAGCATTTT.

The chain joins TRBV30 to TRBJ2-5; TRBD2 might be the D (5 bases). Germline CDR1 is GTSNPN and CDR2 is SVGIG (reference sequence). CDR3 length equals 12 residues. Trimming took 4 bases from V and 9 from J, leaving 15 bases between them. The DNA of the CDR3 is TGTGCCTGGACTCCACCCCTCGGGGCCCAGTACTTC. Translating it yields CAWTPPLGAQYF.

This sequence joins TRBV6-1 and TRBJ2-5; 7 bases are a match to TRBD2. Losses at the gene ends were 8 bases for V and 6 bases for J; bases not matched to a gene: 15. In germline, CDR1 is MNHNS, CDR2 SASEGT. This CDR3 contains 15 residues. CDR3: CASDPPRGGAQTQYF. The CDR3 DNA is TGTGCCAGCGACCCCCCGAGGGGAGGGGCGCAGACCCAGTACTTC.

A few counts support this clone. This sequence joins TRBV29-1 and TRBJ2-7; 11 nucleotides align to TRBD1. V lost 1 base, J lost 2 bases, and 16 bases stayed unmatched. In germline, CDR1 is SQVTM, CDR2 ANQGSEA. This CDR3 has 19 amino acids. CDR3 coding DNA: TGCAGCGTTGAAGTACTCCGTTTGCGACCGGGACAGGGGGCCTACGAGCAGTACTTC. It yields the protein CSVEVLRLRPGQGAYEQYF.

This clone was picked up a small number of times. The chain employs TRBV7-3 and TRBJ2-2; 9 nucleotides match TRBD2. There are 17 residues in the CDR3. Germline CDR1 is SGHTA and CDR2 is FQGTGA. V was pared by 8 bases and J by 6 bases, with 16 bases of the junction left unmatched. CDR3 in DNA: TGTGCCAGCGGACGAACTGGGTTAGCGGGGGAGGCCGGGGAGCTGTTTTTT. This codes for CASGRTGLAGEAGELFF.

This clone has a single count. V usage is TRBV18 and J usage is TRBJ2-3; 7 bases map to TRBD2. CDR1 and CDR2 from the germline V gene are KGHSH and LQKENI. The CDR3 has 12 residues. J lost 6 bases, V lost 5 bases, and 2 bases had no gene match. This CDR3 reads CASSSAGDTQYF. CDR3 bases: TGTGCCAGCTCATCAGCGGGGGATACGCAGTATTTT.

This chain uses TRBV7-3 with TRBJ1-2, with D possibly matching TRBD1 (5 bases). The CDR3 extends over 15 amino acids. With 5 bases removed from V and 8 bases from J, the gap between germline ends came to 21 bases. The germline CDR1 and CDR2 sequences are SGHTA and FQGTGA. Here the CDR3 DNA reads TGTGCCAGCAGCCCCACCCTAGACAGTCTGACGGGCTACACCTTC. This encodes CASSPTLDSLTGYTF.

V usage is TRBV11-2 and J usage is TRBJ2-3, with D possibly matching TRBD2 (5 bases). Germline V lookup: CDR1 SGHAT, CDR2 FQNNGV. V was trimmed by 0 bases and J by 0 bases, leaving 10 bases between them. CDR3 length equals 16 residues. The CDR3 here is CASSLETSYSTDTQYF. The CDR3 coding sequence is TGTGCCAGCAGCTTAGAAACTAGTTATAGCACAGATACGCAGTATTTT. Based on the CDR3 plus reference TRBV11-2 and TRBJ2-3, the full variable domain is EAGVAQSPRYKIIEKRQSVAFWCNPISGHATLYWYQQILGQGPKLLIQFQNNGVVDDSQLPKDRFSAERLKGVDSTLKIQPAKLEDSAVYLCASSLETSYSTDTQYFGPGTRLTVL.

This chain links TRBV5-1 with TRBJ2-7; TRBD2 aligns across 11 bases. Germline assignment: CDR1 SGHRS and CDR2 YFSETQ. The CDR3 totals 15 residues. J gave up 2 bases and V 0 bases, and 1 base lay outside the gene matches. Written as DNA, the CDR3 is TGCGCCAGCAGCTTGGCGACTAGCGGGACCTACGAGCAGTACTTC. Protein: CASSLATSGTYEQYF.